This T cell receptor beta chain originates from a study of control samples from healthy donors and cancer patients. This CDR3 is 14 amino acids long. Germline V gene lookup returns CDR1 DFQATT and CDR2 SNEGSKA (reference sequence). The V end lost 3 bases, the J end lost 1 base, and 9 bases lay between the germline ends. The protocol was immunoSEQ multiplex PCR, while the TCRdb copy is restricted to in-frame clones and leaves out a portion. This table has some 200,000 clones, just under 95% appearing once. The J gene is TRBJ2-2, the V gene TRBV20-1, with D perhaps matching TRBD1 (5 bases). Sequencing used blood. The receptor's source is a man aged 50 to 60 in good health. CDR3 loop: CSASGHLNTGELFF. The CDR3 DNA follows: TGCAGTGCTAGTGGACACCTGAACACCGGGGAGCTGTTTTTT.